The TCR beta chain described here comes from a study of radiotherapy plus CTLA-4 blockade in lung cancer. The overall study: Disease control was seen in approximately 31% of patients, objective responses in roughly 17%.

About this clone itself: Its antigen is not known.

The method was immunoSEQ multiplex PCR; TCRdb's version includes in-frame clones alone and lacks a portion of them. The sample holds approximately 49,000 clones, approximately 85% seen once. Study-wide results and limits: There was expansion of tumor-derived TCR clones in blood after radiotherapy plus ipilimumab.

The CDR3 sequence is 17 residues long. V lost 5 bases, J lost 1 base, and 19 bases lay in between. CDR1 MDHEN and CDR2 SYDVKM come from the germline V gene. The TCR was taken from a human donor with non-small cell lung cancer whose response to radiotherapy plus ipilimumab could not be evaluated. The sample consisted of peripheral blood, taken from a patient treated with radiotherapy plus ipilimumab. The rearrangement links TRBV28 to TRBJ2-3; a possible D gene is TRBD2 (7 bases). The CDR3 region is CASSPTPWRGRTDTQYF. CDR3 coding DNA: TGTGCCAGCAGTCCGACTCCGTGGCGGGGGCGCACAGATACGCAGTATTTT. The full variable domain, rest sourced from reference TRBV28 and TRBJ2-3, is DVKVTQSSRYLVKRTGEKVFLECVQDMDHENMFWYRQDPGLGLRLIYFSYDVKMKEKGDIPEGYSVSREKKERFSLILESASTNQTSMYLCASSPTPWRGRTDTQYFGPGTRLTVL.